Given below is one TCR beta chain in context. This sample includes further DNA sequences coding for the same CDR3. The table came from immunoSEQ multiplex PCR; TCRdb's copy has only in-frame clones and leaves some out. The sample holds around 100,000 clones, around 85% seen once. The data are from a study of blood T cell repertoires in COVID-19. The CDR3 is 14 amino acids. The ends lost 5 bases at V and 7 bases at J; junction bases unmatched: 2. Per the germline V gene, CDR1 is SGHAT and CDR2 is FQNNGV. This clonotype originated in a middle-aged man with active or convalescent COVID-19. What was sequenced was peripheral blood. The V and J genes are TRBV11-2 and TRBJ2-1; the match to TRBD2 covers 13 bases. CDR3: CASSLGLAGNEQFF. As DNA, the CDR3 is TGTGCCAGCAGCCTGGGACTAGCGGGAAATGAGCAGTTCTTC. Together with reference TRBV11-2 and TRBJ2-1, the CDR3 gives the full variable domain: EAGVAQSPRYKIIEKRQSVAFWCNPISGHATLYWYQQILGQGPKLLIQFQNNGVVDDSQLPKDRFSAERLKGVDSTLKIQPAKLEDSAVYLCASSLGLAGNEQFFGPGTRLTVL.